This TCR beta chain is from a study of neurological immune-mediated disorders. This clonotype was found many times. Via MiXCR, TCRdb re-called the 5' RACE reads, giving one row per CDR3 protein. The table lists about 48,000 distinct CDR3 sequences, 10% of them singletons. V was pared by 4 bases and J by 5 bases, with 15 bases between. This CDR3 region has 15 residues. Germline-derived CDR1 and CDR2 are MGHRA and YSYEKL. Sequenced material: PBMCs. The chain combines TRBV4-1 with TRBJ1-5, with D unclear. The sequence came from a woman aged 40 to 55 with HTLV-1-associated myelopathy (HAM/TSP). CDR3 in DNA: TGCGCCAGCAGCCCAACGGAAACAAGGGATCAGCCCCAGCATTTT. Its translation is CASSPTETRDQPQHF.